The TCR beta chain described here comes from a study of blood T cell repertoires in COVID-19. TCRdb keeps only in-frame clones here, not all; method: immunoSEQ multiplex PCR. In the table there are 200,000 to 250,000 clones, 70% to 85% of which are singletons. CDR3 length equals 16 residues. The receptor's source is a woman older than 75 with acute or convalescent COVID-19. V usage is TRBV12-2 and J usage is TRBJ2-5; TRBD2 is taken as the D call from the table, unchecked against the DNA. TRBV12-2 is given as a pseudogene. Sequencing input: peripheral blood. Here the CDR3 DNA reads TGTGCAAGTCGGCCTACTAGCGGGGGGCCCCAAGAGACCCAGTACTTC. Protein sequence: CASRPTSGGPQETQYF.